This TCR beta chain was obtained from a study of cytomegalovirus exposure and HLA in healthy donors. Study-wide results and limits: The majority of TCR sequences were rare, yet some public TCRs appeared in many donors.

This clone was counted only a few times. Its target is not known. PCR was performed using 60 Vbeta and 13 Jbeta primers. Repertoires were generated with immunoSEQ multiplex PCR, while TCRdb's copy carries only in-frame clones and drops some. The sample contains some 160,000 clones, roughly 85% of which appear only once. Germline V gene sequence: CDR1 SQVTM, CDR2 ANQGSEA. CDR3 size: 13 residues. This TCR was recovered from a male donor in good health and CMV-seronegative. The sequenced sample was PBMCs. The rearrangement joins TRBV29-1 to TRBJ2-5; no clear D gene. The end of the DNA fits TRBJ2-7 better, so the J call may be wrong. The CDR3 is CSVEFASSYEQYF. The DNA for the CDR3 is TGCAGCGTTGAATTTGCAAGCTCCTACGAGCAGTACTTC.